The subject of this entry is one T cell receptor (beta chain). Its antigen is still unknown. This entry comes from a study of CD8+ T cells in alopecia areata. Regarding the study as a whole: There were also resident alphabeta T cells of normal skin sequenced in scalp samples. In patients, TCRs were shared less clearly than in mice, and HLA may possibly be involved. It was lesional scalp, especially alopecia totalis/universalis, that showed higher clonality than normal scalp.

cDNA prepared by RNA extraction and subsequent reverse transcription served as the template for sequencing. Data came from immunoSEQ multiplex PCR; TCRdb stores just in-frame clones and leaves some out. This table holds more than 95,000 clones, roughly 69% found once. V lost 2 bases, J lost 6 bases, and 11 bases lay in between. The CDR3 extends over 14 amino acids. From germline, CDR1 is MGHDK and CDR2 SYGVNS. PBMCs were stained for CD3, CD4 and CD8, and CD4+ and CD8+ T cells were sorted. The sample was CD4+ T cells sorted from blood. This receptor was taken from a human donor in good health. The chain recombines TRBV25-1 with TRBJ1-5; maybe TRBD1 (5 bases). CDR3: CASSESRGTQPQHF. The CDR3 nucleotides are TGTGCCAGCAGTGAAAGTCGAGGGACTCAGCCCCAGCATTTT.